The T cell receptor beta chain under discussion was sequenced for a study of T cell responses to AZD1222 COVID-19 vaccine. Study observations and caveats: Sampling captured repertoires only after the peak T cell response. Increases in Spike-specific TCR breadth and depth were seen after two AZD1222 doses. Donors were largely white British and mainly female; clonal diversity was possibly underestimated.

Germline values: CDR1 SEHNR, CDR2 FQNEAQ (reference sequence). V was pared by 4 bases and J by 0 bases, with 10 bases between. This CDR3 contains 15 residues. Using immunoSEQ multiplex PCR, the repertoire was profiled, and TCRdb retains in-frame clones only, with some absent. The table has approximately 140,000 clones, roughly nine tenths seen once. A note on this clone: Its antigen remains unknown.

This clonotype was obtained from an adult in good health. The V call is TRBV7-9, the J call TRBJ1-5, with a weak D call TRBD1 (5 bases). Here the sequenced sample was peripheral blood, taken on day 0 of AZD1222 vaccination. Written as DNA, the CDR3 is TGTGCCAGCAGCTCCGACAGAATTAGCAATCAGCCCCAGCATTTT. This gives the protein CASSSDRISNQPQHF.